The 28 T cell receptor beta chains in this list originate from one sample, sequenced in a study of blood T cell repertoires in COVID-19. Assay used: immunoSEQ multiplex PCR; TCRdb lists only in-frame clones, some missing. Here the sample spans 200,000 to 300,000 clones, approximately 86% being singletons. Sequencing was performed on PBMCs or T cells enriched from blood (not recorded which). All receptors come from a middle-aged woman with acute COVID-19.

The chain uses TRBV19 and TRBJ2-5; 11 positions agree with TRBD2. Germline V lookup: CDR1 LNHDA, CDR2 SQIVND (reference sequence). CDR3 size: 17 residues. Trimming removed 4 bases from V and 1 base from J; junction bases left unmatched: 8. The CDR3 nucleotides are TGTGCCAGTAGTACAGAGGGACTAGCGGAAACCCAAGAGACCCAGTACTTC. This codes for CASSTEGLAETQETQYF. The full variable domain, in which reference TRBV19 and TRBJ2-5 provide the parts outside the CDR3, is DGGITQSPKYLFRKEGQNVTLSCEQNLNHDAMYWYRQDPGQGLRLIYYSQIVNDFQKGDIAEGYSVSREKKESFPLTVTSAQKNPTAFYLCASSTEGLAETQETQYFGPGTRLLVL.

This chain links TRBV9 with TRBJ2-1; 8 bases match TRBD2. The CDR3 totals 15 residues. CDR1 is SGDLS, CDR2 YYNGEE, per germline. V was clipped by 4 bases and J by 2 bases; unmatched bases: 5. The CDR3 DNA sequence: TGTGCCAGCAGCTTCAGCGGGAGTACCTACAATGAGCAGTTCTTC. Translating it yields CASSFSGSTYNEQFF.

The chain is built from TRBV30 and TRBJ2-5, with 10 bases lining up with TRBD2. CDR1 and CDR2 (germline): GTSNPN, SVGIG (reference sequence). With V trimmed by 0 bases and J by 4 bases, 5 bases remained unmatched. The length of the CDR3 is 15 residues. DNA of the CDR3: TGTGCCTGGAGTGTTGAAGCGGGAGGGGGAGAGACCCAGTACTTC. Encoded protein: CAWSVEAGGGETQYF.

This clone has only a few counts. The chain links TRBV7-8 to TRBJ2-1; TRBD2 aligns across 14 bases. Germline CDR1 is SGHVS and CDR2 is FQNEAQ. Trimming removed 7 bases from V and 10 bases from J; junction bases left unmatched: 9. The CDR3 runs to 15 residues. The DNA of the CDR3 is TGTGCCAGCACCTCGGGACTAGCGGGAGTCGGGGAGCAGTTCTTC. Its translation: CASTSGLAGVGEQFF.

V gene TRBV7-2 combines with J gene TRBJ2-1, with 7 bases lining up with TRBD2. The CDR3 spans 18 residues. Looked up from germline, CDR1 is SGHTA and CDR2 is FQGNSA. V dropped 1 base and J dropped 1; count of bases not matched to a gene: 10. The CDR3 region has the DNA TGTGCCAGCAGCTTAGGGACTAGGGGCCGTGCGTCCTACAATGAGCAGTTCTTC. It yields the protein CASSLGTRGRASYNEQFF.

The chain couples TRBV11-1 to TRBJ2-2; D may be TRBD1 (6 bases). Trimming removed 1 base at V and 0 bases at J, with 9 bases between. CDR1 is SGHAT, CDR2 FQDESV, per germline (reference sequence). This CDR3 is built from 16 residues. The CDR3 nucleotides read TGTGCCAGCAGCTTAGTTACAGGGTCGAACACCGGGGAGCTGTTTTTT. This gives the protein CASSLVTGSNTGELFF.

This chain connects TRBV9 to TRBJ2-2; D remains ambiguous. Germline-derived CDR1 and CDR2 are SGDLS and YYNGEE. The V end lost 0 bases, the J end lost 6 bases, and 6 bases lay between the germline ends. This CDR3 has 13 amino acids. The CDR3 sequence: CASSVVDPGELFF. As DNA, the CDR3 is TGTGCCAGCAGCGTAGTAGATCCCGGGGAGCTGTTTTTT. Looking up the rest from reference TRBV9 and TRBJ2-2 gives the full variable domain: DSGVTQTPKHLITATGQRVTLRCSPRSGDLSVYWYQQSLDQGLQFLIQYYNGEERAKGNILERFSAQQFPDLHSELNLSSLELGDSALYFCASSVVDPGELFFGEGSRLTVL.

V usage is TRBV4-1 and J usage is TRBJ2-2, with 10 bases aligning to TRBD1. The germline CDR1 and CDR2 sequences are MGHRA and YSYEKL. This CDR3 has 16 residues. With V trimmed by 0 bases and J by 4 bases, 2 bases remained unmatched. CDR3 nucleotides: TGCGCCAGCAGCCAAGAGGGACAGGGGTCCACCGGGGAGCTGTTTTTT. It encodes CASSQEGQGSTGELFF.

This clone appeared a single time. The genes are TRBV4-1 and TRBJ1-2; D uncertain. Germline CDR1 and CDR2: MGHRA and YSYEKL. This CDR3 region has 16 residues. The V end lost 0 bases, the J end lost 0 bases, and 11 bases lay between the germline ends. In DNA, the CDR3 is TGCGCCAGCAGCCAAGAGAGCGGGCGGGCTAACTATGGCTACACCTTC. Amino acid sequence: CASSQESGRANYGYTF.

In nucleotides, the CDR3 is TGTGCCAGCAGCATAGGACTAGCGGGAGTAGGGGATGAGCAGTTCTTC. Protein product: CASSIGLAGVGDEQFF. V and J are TRBV5-6 and TRBJ2-1; 13 positions match TRBD2. From germline, CDR1 is SGHDT and CDR2 YYEEEE. V trimming: 4 bases; J trimming: 8 bases; junction bases outside the gene matches: 9. The CDR3 extends over 16 amino acids.

The chain uses TRBV27 and TRBJ2-3; unclear D gene. Trimming removed 2 bases at V and 0 bases at J, with 6 bases between. The germline gives CDR1 MNHEY, CDR2 SMNVEV (reference sequence). The CDR3 consists of 14 residues. The CDR3 DNA follows: TGTGCCAGCAGTTTAGTTACTAGCACAGATACGCAGTATTTT. This codes for CASSLVTSTDTQYF.

For the CDR3, the DNA is TGTGCCAGCAGCTTGGCCGGGGGAGGGCCATACGAGCAGTACTTC. This codes for CASSLAGGGPYEQYF. V gene TRBV5-5 combines with J gene TRBJ2-7; 7 bases line up with TRBD2. CDR3 length: 15 amino acids. The ends lost 0 bases at V and 4 bases at J; junction bases unmatched: 7. Germline CDR1 and CDR2: SGHKS and YYEKEE (reference sequence).

This chain links TRBV4-1 with TRBJ2-1, with TRBD1 identical over 9 bases. This CDR3 comprises 17 residues. V trimming: 2 bases; J trimming: 8 bases; junction bases outside the gene matches: 13. Germline V gives CDR1 MGHRA, CDR2 YSYEKL. For the CDR3, the DNA is TGCGCCAGCAGCCAAACCCCCCCCGGGACAGGGCTAGATGAGCAGTTCTTC. This gives the protein CASSQTPPGTGLDEQFF.

The chain is built from TRBV6-6 and TRBJ1-5, with 9 bases aligning to TRBD1. V dropped 6 bases and J dropped 2; count of bases not matched to a gene: 5. Germline CDR1 MNHNY, CDR2 SVGAGI (reference sequence). CDR3 length: 15 residues. The DNA for the CDR3 is TGTGCCAGCAGAAACAGGGGGCAGGGCAATCAGCCCCAGCATTTT. Translating it yields CASRNRGQGNQPQHF.

The V gene is TRBV19, the J gene TRBJ1-4; D is perhaps TRBD1 (5 bases). CDR1 is LNHDA and CDR2 is SQIVND in the germline V gene (reference sequence). The V end was cut by 9 bases, the J end by 8 bases, with 16 bases between. The CDR3 has 13 amino acids. CDR3 nucleotide sequence: TGTGCCAGCCGGGGGGGTTTCTTCGAAAAACTGTTTTTT. Its translation is CASRGGFFEKLFF.

This chain joins TRBV5-1 and TRBJ1-5, with 11 bases that match TRBD1. The CDR3 loop spans 20 amino acids. Germline V gives CDR1 SGHRS, CDR2 YFSETQ. J gave up 2 bases and V 3 bases, and 16 bases lay outside the gene matches. The CDR3 sequence: CASSSPGQGVIGVCNQPQHF. CDR3 DNA: TGCGCCAGCAGCTCTCCGGGACAGGGGGTAATAGGAGTCTGCAATCAGCCCCAGCATTTT.

J is TRBJ1-1 and V is TRBV12-3 or TRBV12-4; 7 bases align to TRBD1. The V segment lost 7 bases and the J segment 5 bases; nucleotides outside the gene matches: 7. CDR3 length equals 13 residues. This chain's CDR3 is CASIRQGETEAFF. CDR3 DNA: TGTGCCAGCATTCGACAGGGTGAGACTGAAGCTTTCTTT.

J is TRBJ2-7 and V is TRBV28, with 11 positions matching TRBD2. The V gene's germline CDR1 is MDHEN and CDR2 SYDVKM. The J segment lost 7 bases and the V segment lost 7 bases, leaving 9 bases of the junction unmatched. The CDR3 runs 14 residues. The chain's CDR3 is CASIPLAGGGEQYF. The CDR3 nucleotides read TGTGCCAGCATCCCGCTAGCGGGAGGAGGGGAGCAGTACTTC.

DNA of the CDR3: TGTGCCAGCAGCTTATTTCCCCTTAGCGGGAGTTTTTACGAGCAGTACTTC. The encoded protein is CASSLFPLSGSFYEQYF. The rearrangement links TRBV11-2 to TRBJ2-7, with 9 bases that match TRBD2. Germline lookup yields CDR1 SGHAT and CDR2 FQNNGV. This CDR3 spans 17 amino acids. Trimming removed 2 bases from V and 4 bases from J; junction bases left unmatched: 12.

The chain uses TRBV7-9 and TRBJ2-7, with 10 bases matching TRBD2. Germline CDR1 and CDR2: SEHNR and FQNEAQ (reference sequence). Trimming removed 5 bases from V and 4 bases from J; junction bases left unmatched: 5. The CDR3 is made up of 14 amino acids. The chain's CDR3 is CASSPGLAAYEQYF. The CDR3 DNA follows: TGTGCCAGCAGCCCAGGACTAGCGGCTTACGAGCAGTACTTC.

The chain uses TRBV15 and TRBJ1-2, with D hard to call. Germline V gene data show CDR1 as LNHNV and CDR2 as YYDKDF (reference sequence). V lost 0 bases and J lost 3, with 8 bases in between. The CDR3 contains 14 residues. DNA of the CDR3: TGTGCCACCAGCAGAGATGAGGGTTACTATGGCTACACCTTC. Protein sequence: CATSRDEGYYGYTF.

The CDR3 reads CASSPGTSGRYEQYF. The CDR3 DNA reads TGTGCCAGCAGCCCGGGGACTAGCGGGAGATACGAGCAGTACTTC. The chain joins TRBV5-4 to TRBJ2-7; TRBD2 aligns across 14 bases. Germline CDR1 and CDR2: SGHNT and YYREEE (reference sequence). The CDR3 sequence is 15 residues long. V shed 4 bases, J shed 4 bases, and the junction held 4 bases outside the gene matches.

The CDR3 nucleotides read TGCGCCAGCAGCATAACAGGGTGGGAAGAGACCCAGTACTTC. As protein: CASSITGWEETQYF. J is TRBJ2-5 and V is TRBV5-1; possibly TRBD1 for D (6 bases). CDR3 length: 14 residues. Germline CDR1 and CDR2: SGHRS and YFSETQ. V gave up 4 bases and J gave up 3 bases, with 13 bases separating them.

The chain uses TRBV15 and TRBJ1-4; 9 positions agree with TRBD1. This CDR3 has 16 amino acids. The V gene end was trimmed by 1 base and the J gene end by 8 bases; junction bases not matched to a gene: 8. CDR1 and CDR2 from the germline V gene are LNHNV and YYDKDF (reference sequence). CDR3 sequence reads: CATSRANRGPIEKLFF. The CDR3 DNA follows: TGTGCCACCAGCAGAGCCAACAGGGGGCCGATCGAAAAACTGTTTTTT.

The genes are TRBV3-1 (or the pseudogene TRBV3-2) and TRBJ2-5, with D tentatively TRBD2 (6 bases). Germline assignment: CDR1 LGHDT and CDR2 YNNKEL (reference sequence). V lost 3 bases and J 3 bases, leaving 8 bases between the germline ends. The CDR3 has 13 residues. DNA of the CDR3: TGTGCCAGCAGCCAGGGACTGGAAGAGACCCAGTACTTC. Translating gives CASSQGLEETQYF.

J is TRBJ2-3 and V is TRBV9, with 7 nucleotides matching TRBD1. V gave up 0 bases and J gave up 3 bases; unmatched junction bases: 4. The CDR3 covers 15 residues. Germline values: CDR1 SGDLS, CDR2 YYNGEE. CDR3: CASSVGGGATDTQYF. The CDR3, as DNA: TGTGCCAGCAGCGTAGGAGGGGGCGCAACAGATACGCAGTATTTT.

The chain joins TRBV19 to TRBJ2-1; 14 nucleotides align to TRBD2. The CDR3 loop spans 16 amino acids. The J segment lost 4 bases and the V segment lost 8 bases, leaving 7 bases of the junction unmatched. Germline CDR1 LNHDA, CDR2 SQIVND (reference sequence). The CDR3 is CASARLAGGRYNEQFF. The CDR3 region has the DNA TGTGCCAGTGCCCGACTAGCGGGAGGGAGGTACAATGAGCAGTTCTTC.

The chain joins TRBV5-1 to TRBJ1-1; possibly TRBD1 for D (5 bases). CDR3 length: 14 amino acids. The V end was cut by 4 bases, the J end by 1 base, with 11 bases between. Germline CDR1 reads SGHRS; CDR2 reads YFSETQ. The CDR3: CASSPGDSNTEAFF. As DNA, the CDR3 is TGCGCCAGCAGCCCGGGGGACTCGAACACTGAAGCTTTCTTT.